The T cell receptor beta chain described here comes from a study of blood T cells in healthy people across ages. General study results and limits: The long-lived group displayed more naive CD4+ cells, plus higher diversity, than the aged donors did. Unsorted PBMCs ruled out conclusive naive versus antigen-experienced comparison.

Germline lookup yields CDR1 SGHRS and CDR2 YFSETQ. The CDR3 runs 15 residues. V was pared by 1 base and J by 5 bases, with 4 bases of the junction left unmatched. This clonotype was found once. Its antigen is unknown. Then a second PCR, running about 6 to 12 cycles, was carried out with a sample-barcoded 5' primer and a J-beta primer mix. Researchers report that a template-switch adaptor with 12 random nucleotides tagged each cDNA molecule. From the 5' RACE reads, TCRdb called clonotypes with MiXCR, one entry per CDR3 protein. The sample yields hundreds of thousands of distinct CDR3 sequences, about 54% seen once.

This chain connects TRBV5-1 to TRBJ2-5; TRBD2 matches 11 bases. The sequence was collected from a man between 60 and 70 years old in good health. Sequenced: blood. This CDR3 reads CASSLTTSGAETQYF. Written as DNA, the CDR3 is TGCGCCAGCAGCTTGACGACTAGCGGGGCGGAGACCCAGTACTTC.